What follows describes a single TCR beta chain. TCRdb's copy holds only in-frame clones and misses some; the assay was immunoSEQ multiplex PCR. The sample has roughly 30,000 clones; roughly 80% are singletons. The sample originates from a study of OX40 agonist ivuxolimab in advanced cancers. At the level of the study: The diagnoses of dose-escalation patients were hepatocellular carcinoma, melanoma, renal cell or head and neck cancer.

The receptor was derived from an adult with an advanced solid tumor such as melanoma, head and neck, liver or kidney cancer. This specimen was CD4+ or CD8+ T cells sorted from blood, taken in a trial of the OX40 agonist ivuxolimab.

The CDR3 DNA reads as TGTGCCAGCAGTTACCACGTAACTAATGAAAAACTGTTTTTT. This sequence encodes CASSYHVTNEKLFF. The rearrangement joins TRBV28 to TRBJ1-4; D call uncertain. V lost 4 bases, J lost 1 base, and 7 bases lay in between. The CDR3 covers 14 residues. Looked up from germline, CDR1 is MDHEN and CDR2 is SYDVKM.